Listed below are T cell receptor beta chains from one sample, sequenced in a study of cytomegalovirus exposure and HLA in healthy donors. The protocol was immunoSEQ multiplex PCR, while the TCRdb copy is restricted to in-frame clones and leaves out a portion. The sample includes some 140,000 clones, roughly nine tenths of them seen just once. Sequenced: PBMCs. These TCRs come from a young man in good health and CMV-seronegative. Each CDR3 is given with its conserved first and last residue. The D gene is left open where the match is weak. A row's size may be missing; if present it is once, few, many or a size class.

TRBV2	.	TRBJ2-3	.	TGTGCCAGCAGTGGCCGGGTTAGAAGCACAGATACGCAGTATTTT	CASSGRVRSTDTQYF
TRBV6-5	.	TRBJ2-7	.	TGTGCCAGCAGTGGCGGTGTCAGTAGCTCCTACGAGCAGTACTTC	CASSGGVSSSYEQYF
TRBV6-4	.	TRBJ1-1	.	TGTGCCAGCAGTGAGGCAGGGAACACTGAAGCTTTCTTT	CASSEAGNTEAFF
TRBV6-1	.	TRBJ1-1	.	TGTGCCAGCAGTGGAGAGGGGAGGCGGACTGAAGCTTTCTTT	CASSGEGRRTEAFF
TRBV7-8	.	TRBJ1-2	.	TGTGCCAGCAGCCCAAGCCACGGGACAACCTATGGCTACACCTTC	CASSPSHGTTYGYTF
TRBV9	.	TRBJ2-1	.	TGTGCCAGCAGCGCCGGGAACTACAATGAGCAGTTCTTC	CASSAGNYNEQFF
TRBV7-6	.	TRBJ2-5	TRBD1	TGTGCCAGCAGCGGACAGGGATCTTTCCAAGAGACCCAGTACTTC	CASSGQGSFQETQYF
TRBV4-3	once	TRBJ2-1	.	TGCGCCAGCAGCCAAGAGGCGGGACAGCCCCACAATGAGCAGTTCTTC	CASSQEAGQPHNEQFF
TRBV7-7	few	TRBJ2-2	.	TGTGCCAGCAGCTCCACTTTGAACACCGGGGAGCTGTTTTTT	CASSSTLNTGELFF
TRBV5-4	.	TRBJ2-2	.	TGTGCCAGCAGCTTGACTGCAGGGTTCACCGGGGAGCTGTTTTTT	CASSLTAGFTGELFF
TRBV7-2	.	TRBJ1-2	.	TGTGCCAGCAGCTTAGGGAATCGAGGCTATGGCTACACCTTC	CASSLGNRGYGYTF
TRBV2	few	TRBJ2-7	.	TGTGCCAGCAGTCGGACAACCTACGAGCAGTACTTC	CASSRTTYEQYF
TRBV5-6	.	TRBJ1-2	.	TGTGCCAGCAGCTTGAACAGATATGGCTACACCTTC	CASSLNRYGYTF
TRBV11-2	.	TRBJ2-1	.	TGTGCCAGCAGCTTAGGTAGCGGCCAGTACAATGAGCAGTTCTTC	CASSLGSGQYNEQFF
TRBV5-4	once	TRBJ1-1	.	TGTGCCAGCAGCTTGGGTAGTGAAGCTTTCTTT	CASSLGSEAFF
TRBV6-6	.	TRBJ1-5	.	TGTGCCAGCAGTACCCCGGGGGAAGGCAATCAGCCCCAGCATTTT	CASSTPGEGNQPQHF
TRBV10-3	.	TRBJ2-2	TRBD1	TGTGCCATCAGGGGGACAGGGGGCCGCGGGGAGCTGTTTTTT	CAIRGTGGRGELFF
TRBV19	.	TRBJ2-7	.	TGTGCCAGTAGTATTGGGTACAGGGCTGTGGCCGAGCAGTACTTC	CASSIGYRAVAEQYF
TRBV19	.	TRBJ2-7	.	TGTGCCAGTAGTCCGACTAGAGGTTTTGGGCAGTACTTC	CASSPTRGFGQYF
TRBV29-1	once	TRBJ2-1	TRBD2	TGCAGCGCTTTCGGGACTAGCGGGGCGAATGAGCAGTTCTTC	CSAFGTSGANEQFF
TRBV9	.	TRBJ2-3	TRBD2	TGTGCCAGCAGCGCAAGGTCCCCGCAACCGGGACTAGTTAATGGGGGCACAGATACGCAGTATTTT	CASSARSPQPGLVNGGTDTQYF
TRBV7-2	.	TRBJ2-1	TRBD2	TGTGCCAGCAGCTTAGCCAGCGGGGTCGAGGGGCAGTTCTTC	CASSLASGVEGQFF
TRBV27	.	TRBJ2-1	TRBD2	TGTGCCAGCAGTTTCGGGACTAGCGGGGGCAATGAGCAGTTCTTC	CASSFGTSGGNEQFF
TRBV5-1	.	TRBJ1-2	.	TGCGCCAGCACTTCTGAGGGCTATGGCTACACCTTC	CASTSEGYGYTF
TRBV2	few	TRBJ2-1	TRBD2	TGTGCCAGCAAGACTAGCGGGGGGGTAGCGAGCTCCTACAATGAGCAGTTCTTC	CASKTSGGVASSYNEQFF
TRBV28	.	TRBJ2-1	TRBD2	TGTGCCAGCAGTCCCTCTTCGCTTAGCGGGAGGTACCGTGAGCAGTTCTTC	CASSPSSLSGRYREQFF
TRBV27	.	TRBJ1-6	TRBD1	TGTGCCAGCTCAATGGACAGGCTAGGTTCACCCCTCCACTTT	CASSMDRLGSPLHF
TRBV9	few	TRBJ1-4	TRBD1	TGTGCCAGCAGCGCAGCACAGGGGTCATACTCTAATGAAAAACTGTTTTTT	CASSAAQGSYSNEKLFF
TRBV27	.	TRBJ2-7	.	TGTGCCAGCAGTTCCTCAGGGGCCTACGAGCAGTACTTC	CASSSSGAYEQYF
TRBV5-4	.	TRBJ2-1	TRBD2	TGTGCCAGCAGCTCCGGGACTAGCGGAAACAATGAGCAGTTCTTC	CASSSGTSGNNEQFF
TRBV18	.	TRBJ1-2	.	TGTGCCAGCTCACCAGGGGGGGAGAATTTCTATGGCTACACCTTC	CASSPGGENFYGYTF
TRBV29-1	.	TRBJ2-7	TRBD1	TGCAGCGTTGAAGGGTTACAGGGGGCGCGCAGCTACGAGCAGTACTTC	CSVEGLQGARSYEQYF
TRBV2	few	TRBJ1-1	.	TGTGCCAGCAGGGGGGGAGGGAACACTGAAGCTTTCTTT	CASRGGGNTEAFF
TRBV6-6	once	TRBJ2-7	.	TGTGCCAGCAGGCCTCCGGGGTCAAGCTACGAGCAGTACTTC	CASRPPGSSYEQYF
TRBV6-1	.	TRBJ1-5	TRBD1	TGTGCCAGCGGCTACTGGGGGGCAGGGGGACAGCCCCAGCATTTT	CASGYWGAGGQPQHF
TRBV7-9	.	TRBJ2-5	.	TGTGCCAGCAGTTCAACAGAGCCGGCTCAAGAGACCCAGTACTTC	CASSSTEPAQETQYF
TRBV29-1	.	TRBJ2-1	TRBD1	TGCAGCGCAGGGGGCGGAAACAATGAGCAGTTCTTC	CSAGGGNNEQFF
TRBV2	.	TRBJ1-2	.	TGTGCCAGCGGCCCGACAGACAACTATGGCTACACCTTC	CASGPTDNYGYTF
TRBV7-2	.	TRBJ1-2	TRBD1	TGTGCCAGCAGCTCATCGACAGGGCTGCATGGCTACACCTTC	CASSSSTGLHGYTF
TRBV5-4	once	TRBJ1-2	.	TGTGCCAGCAGACTTGCTGGGGGGGAGGGTGGCTACACCTTC	CASRLAGGEGGYTF
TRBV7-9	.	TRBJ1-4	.	TGTGCCAGCAGCTCGCAGGGTGTTGAAAAACTGTTTTTT	CASSSQGVEKLFF
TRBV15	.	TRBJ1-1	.	TGTGCCACCAGCAGAGAGAGGTACACTGAAGCTTTCTTT	CATSRERYTEAFF
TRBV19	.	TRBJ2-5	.	TGTGCCAGTAGTATCCAGGCGCTGGAGACCCAGTACTTC	CASSIQALETQYF